The next 6 T cell receptor beta chains were all read from a single sample in a study of T-cell reconstitution after alpha-beta-depleted transplantation in children. A library of TCRbeta sequences, prepared with unique molecular identifiers, was generated. MiXCR, run by TCRdb on the PCR reads, gives a single entry per CDR3 protein. Of fewer than 400,000 distinct CDR3 sequences detected, 20% to 30% appear once; the ten largest clones hold 11%. Sample: PBMCs, mostly from graft donor cells, taken 180 days after TCRalphabeta/CD19-depleted stem cell transplant. The source is a male patient younger than 18 who had a stem cell transplant for acute lymphoblastic leukemia, so the T cells may come from the graft donor.

The sample holds a few counts of this clonotype. V is TRBV4-2 and J is TRBJ2-1, with 9 bases identical to TRBD2. CDR1 LGHNA and CDR2 YNFKEQ come from the germline V gene. V lost 4 bases to trimming and J lost 1 base; unmatched junction nucleotides: 11. CDR3 length equals 18 residues. The CDR3 DNA is TGTGCCAGCAGCCTAGTGAGGCGGGAGGGCCGTTCCTACAATGAGCAGTTCTTC. Its protein is CASSLVRREGRSYNEQFF.

The chain uses TRBV24-1 and TRBJ2-1; 8 bases match TRBD2. The V gene end was trimmed by 0 bases and the J gene end by 8 bases; junction bases not matched to a gene: 8. Germline-derived CDR1 and CDR2 are KGHDR and SFDVKD. CDR3 size: 16 residues. The CDR3 here is CATSDLPAGDIDEQFF. The CDR3 nucleotides read TGTGCCACCAGTGATTTGCCAGCGGGAGACATCGATGAGCAGTTCTTC.

The chain combines TRBV7-9 with TRBJ2-3; D not resolved. CDR3 length equals 14 residues. With 2 bases removed from V and 4 bases from J, the gap between germline ends came to 10 bases. Germline values: CDR1 SEHNR, CDR2 FQNEAQ (reference sequence). This CDR3 reads CASSLLDPPDTQYF. CDR3 bases: TGTGCCAGCAGCTTATTGGACCCCCCAGATACGCAGTATTTT.

The chain recombines TRBV5-1 with TRBJ1-2; D is unresolved. Per germline, CDR1 SGHRS and CDR2 YFSETQ. Trimming removed 0 bases at V and 10 bases at J, with 16 bases between. The CDR3 has 14 amino acids. The CDR3 coding sequence is TGCGCCAGCAGCTTGGCCGTAGGCTCCGTGGTCTACACCTTC. This gives the protein CASSLAVGSVVYTF.

This clonotype turned up a few times. V is TRBV7-2 and J is TRBJ2-7, with D perhaps TRBD1 (6 bases). Trimming cost V 5 bases and J 5 bases, with 19 bases left between them. The length of the CDR3 is 15 residues. CDR1 is SGHTA and CDR2 is FQGNSA in the germline V gene. CDR3 DNA: TGTGCCAGCAGCCTCACAGGGTTCGTCGTAGACGAGCAGTACTTC. Translated: CASSLTGFVVDEQYF.

The chain employs TRBV6-1 and TRBJ2-7; D perhaps matches TRBD1 (6 bases). The CDR3 extends over 16 amino acids. V dropped 7 bases and J dropped 0 bases, with 19 bases sitting between them. CDR1 is MNHNS and CDR2 is SASEGT in the germline V gene. Written as DNA, the CDR3 is TGTGCCAGCACTATTTCAAATACAGGGTCCTCCTACGAGCAGTACTTC. It codes for CASTISNTGSSYEQYF.